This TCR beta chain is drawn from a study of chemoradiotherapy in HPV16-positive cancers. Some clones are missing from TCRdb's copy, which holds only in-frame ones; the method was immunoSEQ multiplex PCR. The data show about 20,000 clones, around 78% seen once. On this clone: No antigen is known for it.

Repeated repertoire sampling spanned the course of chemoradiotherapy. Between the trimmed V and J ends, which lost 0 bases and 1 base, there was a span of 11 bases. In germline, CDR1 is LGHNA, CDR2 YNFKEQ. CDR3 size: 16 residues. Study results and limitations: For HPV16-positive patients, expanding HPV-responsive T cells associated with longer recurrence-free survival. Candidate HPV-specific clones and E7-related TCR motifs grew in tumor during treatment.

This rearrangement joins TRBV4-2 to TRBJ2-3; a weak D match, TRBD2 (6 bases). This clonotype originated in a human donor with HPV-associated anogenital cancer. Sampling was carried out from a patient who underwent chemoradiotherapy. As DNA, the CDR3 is TGTGCCAGCAGCCAAGATTTATCGGGGGGCACAGATACGCAGTATTTT. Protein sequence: CASSQDLSGGTDTQYF.